This T cell receptor beta chain stems from a study of cytotoxic CD8 clonotypes in ibrutinib-treated CLL. Study results and caveats: Public clonotypes proved infrequent, and on treatment they shrank or remained steady. Timing of sampling differed between sustained-remission and progressing patients.

TCRdb's table, derived via immunoSEQ multiplex PCR, lists solely in-frame clones and lacks some. The repertoire holds nearly 85,000 clones, with around 79% as singletons. For this clone: Its target is unknown.

The sequence was obtained from a human donor with chronic lymphocytic leukemia. Specimen: PBMCs, collected after 12 months of ibrutinib treatment.

The CDR3 DNA sequence: TGTGCCAGCGGCCGAGCGGGGAGTGGATCACCCCTCCACTTT. It yields the protein CASGRAGSGSPLHF. This chain links TRBV6-5 with TRBJ1-6; D is unresolved. This CDR3 is 14 amino acids long. Germline CDR1 MNHEY, CDR2 SVGAGI. V was clipped by 8 bases and J by 10 bases, with 18 bases between them.